This entry lists 8 T cell receptor beta chains sequenced from one sample in a study of blood T cell repertoires in COVID-19. Libraries were prepared by immunoSEQ multiplex PCR; TCRdb keeps only in-frame clonotypes and omits some of them. The repertoire has around 330,000 clones, approximately 91% of them found once; the top ten carry around a tenth. The sequencing sample was made of PBMCs or T cells enriched from blood (not recorded which). These receptors came from a woman aged 40 to 50 who had recovered from COVID-19.

The chain is built from TRBV28 and TRBJ1-5; possibly TRBD1 for D (6 bases). V was pared by 5 bases and J by 2 bases, with 13 bases between. Germline lookup yields CDR1 MDHEN and CDR2 SYDVKM. This CDR3 is 15 amino acids long. In DNA form, the CDR3 reads TGTGCCAGCAGTAGAGGACAGCTGGGCAATCAGCCCCAGCATTTT. Residues: CASSRGQLGNQPQHF.

The chain carries TRBV19 and TRBJ1-5; D possibly corresponds to TRBD1 (6 bases). Trimming removed 10 bases from V and 2 bases from J, with 18 bases in between. Germline V gene lookup returns CDR1 LNHDA and CDR2 SQIVND (reference sequence). The CDR3 has 15 residues. The CDR3 here is CATRTTGAGNQPQHF. DNA for the CDR3: TGTGCCACAAGAACGACAGGCGCGGGCAATCAGCCCCAGCATTTT.

The chain uses TRBV11-1 and TRBJ2-7; TRBD1 is a possible D gene (6 bases). The CDR3 loop spans 12 amino acids. Trimming took 5 bases from V and 6 from J, leaving 11 bases between them. The germline gives CDR1 SGHAT, CDR2 FQDESV (reference sequence). CDR3: CASSPQGSEQYF. CDR3 nucleotides: TGTGCCAGCAGCCCACAGGGTTCCGAGCAGTACTTC.

This chain joins TRBV7-9 and TRBJ2-1; 9 bases map to TRBD2. The V gene end was trimmed by 4 bases and the J gene end by 0 bases; junction bases not matched to a gene: 10. Germline V CDR1 and CDR2: SEHNR, FQNEAQ (reference sequence). CDR3 length: 18 residues. CDR3 loop: CASSSRVAGAISYNEQFF. The CDR3 DNA reads TGTGCCAGCAGCTCCCGAGTAGCGGGGGCCATCTCCTACAATGAGCAGTTCTTC.

This chain uses TRBV5-1 with TRBJ2-7; 7 positions match TRBD2. Per the germline V gene, CDR1 is SGHRS and CDR2 is YFSETQ. Trimming took 3 bases from V and 5 from J; bases not matched to a gene: 8. The CDR3 is 14 residues long. Here the CDR3 DNA reads TGCGCCAGCAGCTGGGGAACGGGGGGAGACGAGCAGTACTTC. As protein: CASSWGTGGDEQYF.

The J gene is TRBJ2-1, the V gene TRBV7-9; the match to TRBD1 covers 11 bases. Germline assignment: CDR1 SEHNR and CDR2 FQNEAQ (reference sequence). The J segment lost 3 bases and the V segment lost 5 bases, leaving 6 bases of the junction unmatched. The length of the CDR3 is 16 residues. The CDR3 sequence: CASSKPGQGVYNEQFF. The CDR3 nucleotides are TGTGCCAGCAGCAAGCCGGGACAGGGGGTCTACAATGAGCAGTTCTTC.

The chain couples TRBV25-1 to TRBJ2-1; 8 bases map to TRBD1. Germline values: CDR1 MGHDK, CDR2 SYGVNS. The CDR3 is 15 amino acids. The ends lost 6 bases at V and 5 bases at J; junction bases unmatched: 9. The CDR3 DNA reads as TGTGCCAGCAGCCCTCCGGGACAGGTGGACAATGAGCAGTTCTTC. It codes for CASSPPGQVDNEQFF.

A single count supports this clone. V is TRBV27 and J is TRBJ2-4; D might be TRBD2 (6 bases). CDR1 MNHEY and CDR2 SMNVEV come from the germline V gene (reference sequence). The CDR3 is 18 amino acids. V lost 2 bases and J 0 bases, leaving 17 bases between the germline ends. In DNA, the CDR3 is TGTGCCAGCAGTTTACAAATGAAAGGAGGGATAGCCAAAAACATTCAGTACTTC. Amino acid sequence: CASSLQMKGGIAKNIQYF.